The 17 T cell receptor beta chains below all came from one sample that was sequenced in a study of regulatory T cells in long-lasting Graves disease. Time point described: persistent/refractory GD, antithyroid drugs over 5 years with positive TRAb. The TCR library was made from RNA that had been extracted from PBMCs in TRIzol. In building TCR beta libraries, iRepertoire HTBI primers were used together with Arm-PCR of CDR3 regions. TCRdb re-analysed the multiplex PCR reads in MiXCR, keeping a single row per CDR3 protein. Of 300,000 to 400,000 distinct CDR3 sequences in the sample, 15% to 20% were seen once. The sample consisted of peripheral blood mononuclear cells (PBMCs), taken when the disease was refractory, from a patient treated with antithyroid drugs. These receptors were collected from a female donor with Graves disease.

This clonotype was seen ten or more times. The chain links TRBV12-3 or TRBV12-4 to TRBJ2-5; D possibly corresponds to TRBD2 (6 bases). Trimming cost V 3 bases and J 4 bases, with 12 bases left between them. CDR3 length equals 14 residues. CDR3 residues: CASSFMEGTETQYF. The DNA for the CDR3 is TGTGCCAGCAGTTTTATGGAGGGGACAGAGACCCAGTACTTC.

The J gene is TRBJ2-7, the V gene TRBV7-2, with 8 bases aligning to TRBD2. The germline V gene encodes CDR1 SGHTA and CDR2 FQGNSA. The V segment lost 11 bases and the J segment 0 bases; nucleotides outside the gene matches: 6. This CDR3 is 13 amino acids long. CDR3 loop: CAGGSGSSYEQYF. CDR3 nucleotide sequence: TGTGCCGGCGGGAGCGGGAGCTCCTACGAGCAGTACTTC.

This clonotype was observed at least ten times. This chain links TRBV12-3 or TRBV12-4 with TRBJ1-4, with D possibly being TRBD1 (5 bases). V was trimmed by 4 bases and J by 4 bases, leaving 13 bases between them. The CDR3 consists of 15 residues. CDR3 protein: CASSSRRQGNEKLFF. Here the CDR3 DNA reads TGTGCCAGCAGTTCCCGACGGCAGGGTAATGAAAAACTGTTTTTT.

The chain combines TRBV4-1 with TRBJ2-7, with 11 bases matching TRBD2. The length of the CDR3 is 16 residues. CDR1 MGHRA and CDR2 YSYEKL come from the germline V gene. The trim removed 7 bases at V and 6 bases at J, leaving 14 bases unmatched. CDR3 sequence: CASKPGTSGLEGEQYF. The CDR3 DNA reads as TGCGCCAGCAAGCCGGGGACTAGCGGCCTAGAGGGCGAGCAGTACTTC.

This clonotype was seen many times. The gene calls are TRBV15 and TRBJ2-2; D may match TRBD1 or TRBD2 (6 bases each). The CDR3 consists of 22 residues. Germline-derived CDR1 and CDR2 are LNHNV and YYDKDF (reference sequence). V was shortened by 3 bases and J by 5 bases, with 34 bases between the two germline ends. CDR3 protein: CATSRTPSPIEGLGAWTGELFF. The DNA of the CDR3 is TGTGCCACCAGCAGGACCCCCTCTCCGATAGAGGGACTGGGGGCCTGGACCGGGGAGCTGTTTTTT.

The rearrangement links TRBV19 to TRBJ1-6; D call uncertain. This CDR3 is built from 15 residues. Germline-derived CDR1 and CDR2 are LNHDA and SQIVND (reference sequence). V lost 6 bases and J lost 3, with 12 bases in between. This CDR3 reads CASSSSGGYNSPLHF. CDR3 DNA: TGTGCCAGTAGCTCATCAGGTGGCTATAATTCACCCCTCCACTTT. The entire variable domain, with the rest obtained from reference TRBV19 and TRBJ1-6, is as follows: DGGITQSPKYLFRKEGQNVTLSCEQNLNHDAMYWYRQDPGQGLRLIYYSQIVNDFQKGDIAEGYSVSREKKESFPLTVTSAQKNPTAFYLCASSSSGGYNSPLHFGNGTRLTVT.

The chain's CDR3 is CASSETYYTEAFF. The DNA for the CDR3 is TGTGCCAGCAGTGAAACCTATTACACTGAAGCTTTCTTT. This chain connects TRBV6-1 to TRBJ1-1; D is unclear. This CDR3 has 13 residues. Germline CDR1 is MNHNS and CDR2 is SASEGT. Trimming shortened V by 2 bases and J by 3 bases, and 7 bases separated the two germline ends.

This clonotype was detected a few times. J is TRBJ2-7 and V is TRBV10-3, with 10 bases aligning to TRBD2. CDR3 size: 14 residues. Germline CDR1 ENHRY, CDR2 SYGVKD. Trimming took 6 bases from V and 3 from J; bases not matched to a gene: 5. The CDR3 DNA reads TGTGCCATCAGCCCTGGACTAGCGGACTACGAGCAGTACTTC. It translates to CAISPGLADYEQYF.

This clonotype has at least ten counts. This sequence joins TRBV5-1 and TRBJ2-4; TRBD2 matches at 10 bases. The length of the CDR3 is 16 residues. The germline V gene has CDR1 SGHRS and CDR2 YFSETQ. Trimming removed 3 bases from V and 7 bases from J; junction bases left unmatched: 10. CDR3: CASSYYSGRQRNIQYF. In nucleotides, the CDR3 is TGCGCCAGCAGCTACTATAGCGGGAGGCAAAGGAACATTCAGTACTTC.

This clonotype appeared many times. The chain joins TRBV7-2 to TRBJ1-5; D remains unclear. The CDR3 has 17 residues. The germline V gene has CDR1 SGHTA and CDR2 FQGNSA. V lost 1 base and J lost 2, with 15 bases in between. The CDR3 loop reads CASSLDEGRWGNQPQHF. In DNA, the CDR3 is TGTGCCAGCAGCTTAGATGAGGGTAGGTGGGGCAATCAGCCCCAGCATTTT.

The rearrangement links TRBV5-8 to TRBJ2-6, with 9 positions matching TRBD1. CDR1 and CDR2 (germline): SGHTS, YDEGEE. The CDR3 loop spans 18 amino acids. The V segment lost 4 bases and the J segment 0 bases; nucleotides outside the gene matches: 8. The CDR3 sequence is CASSPGGQGLSGANVLTF. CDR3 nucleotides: TGTGCCAGCAGCCCCGGGGGACAGGGCCTCTCTGGGGCCAACGTCCTGACTTTC.

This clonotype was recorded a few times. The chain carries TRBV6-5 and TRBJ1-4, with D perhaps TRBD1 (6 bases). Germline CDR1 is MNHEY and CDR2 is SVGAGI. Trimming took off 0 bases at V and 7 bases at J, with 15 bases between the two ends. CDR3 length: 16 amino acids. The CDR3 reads CASSYSRPGGGEKLFF. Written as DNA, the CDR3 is TGTGCCAGCAGTTACTCGAGACCGGGGGGCGGTGAAAAACTGTTTTTT.

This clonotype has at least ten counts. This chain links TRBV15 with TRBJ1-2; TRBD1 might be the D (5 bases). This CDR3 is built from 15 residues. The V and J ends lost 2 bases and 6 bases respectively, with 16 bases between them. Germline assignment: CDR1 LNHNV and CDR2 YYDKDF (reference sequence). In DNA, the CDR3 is TGTGCCACCAGCAGAAAGGGGAGGAATGAAGATGGCTACACCTTC. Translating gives CATSRKGRNEDGYTF.

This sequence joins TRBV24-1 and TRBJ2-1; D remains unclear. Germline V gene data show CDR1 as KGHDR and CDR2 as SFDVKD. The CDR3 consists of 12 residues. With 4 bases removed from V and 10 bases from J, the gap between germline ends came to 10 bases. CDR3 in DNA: TGTGCCACCAGTGACCCTGGACGCGAGCAGTTCTTC. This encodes CATSDPGREQFF.

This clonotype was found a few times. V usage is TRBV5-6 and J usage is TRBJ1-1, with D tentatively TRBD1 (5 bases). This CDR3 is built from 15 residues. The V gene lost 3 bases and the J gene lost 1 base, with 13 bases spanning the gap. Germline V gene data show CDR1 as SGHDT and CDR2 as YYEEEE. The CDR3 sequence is CASSSFQGGNTEAFF. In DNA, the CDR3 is TGTGCCAGCAGCTCGTTCCAGGGAGGGAACACTGAAGCTTTCTTT.

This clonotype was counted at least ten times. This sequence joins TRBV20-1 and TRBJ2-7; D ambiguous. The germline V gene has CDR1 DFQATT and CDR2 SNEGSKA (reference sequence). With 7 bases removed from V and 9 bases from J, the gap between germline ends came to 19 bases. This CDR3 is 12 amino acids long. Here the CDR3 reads CSGLSPSDPQYF. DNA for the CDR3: TGCAGTGGCCTCTCCCCAAGTGATCCGCAGTACTTC.

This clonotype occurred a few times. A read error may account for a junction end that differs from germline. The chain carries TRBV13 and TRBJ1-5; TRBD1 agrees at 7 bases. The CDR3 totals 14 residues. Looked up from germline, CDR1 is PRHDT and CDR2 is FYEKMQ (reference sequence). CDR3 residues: CASSQATGNQPQHF. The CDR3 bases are TGCGCCAGCAGCCAAGCGACAGGGAATCAGCCCCAGCATTTT.